The text below deals with one T cell receptor (beta chain). There are 14 residues in the CDR3. Germline-derived CDR1 and CDR2 are SGHTS and YDEGEE. The germline V and J ends were trimmed by 6 bases and 1 base, with 8 bases remaining between them. This sample is part of a study of blood T cell repertoires in COVID-19. Sequenced by immunoSEQ multiplex PCR; TCRdb stores in-frame clones only, minus some. The data show under 250,000 clones, around 84% seen once. This clonotype was obtained from a man aged 50-60 years with active or convalescent COVID-19. The sequenced sample was peripheral blood. This chain links TRBV5-8 with TRBJ2-6, with a possible D match to TRBD2 (5 bases). In DNA, the CDR3 is TGTGCCAGCACCGGGGATTCTGGGGCCAACGTCCTGACTTTC. This sequence encodes CASTGDSGANVLTF. Drawing the rest from reference TRBV5-8 and TRBJ2-6, the complete variable domain is EAGVTQSPTHLIKTRGQQATLRCSPISGHTSVYWYQQALGLGLQFLLWYDEGEERNRGNFPPRFSGRQFPNYSSELNVNALELEDSALYLCASTGDSGANVLTFGAGSRLTVL.